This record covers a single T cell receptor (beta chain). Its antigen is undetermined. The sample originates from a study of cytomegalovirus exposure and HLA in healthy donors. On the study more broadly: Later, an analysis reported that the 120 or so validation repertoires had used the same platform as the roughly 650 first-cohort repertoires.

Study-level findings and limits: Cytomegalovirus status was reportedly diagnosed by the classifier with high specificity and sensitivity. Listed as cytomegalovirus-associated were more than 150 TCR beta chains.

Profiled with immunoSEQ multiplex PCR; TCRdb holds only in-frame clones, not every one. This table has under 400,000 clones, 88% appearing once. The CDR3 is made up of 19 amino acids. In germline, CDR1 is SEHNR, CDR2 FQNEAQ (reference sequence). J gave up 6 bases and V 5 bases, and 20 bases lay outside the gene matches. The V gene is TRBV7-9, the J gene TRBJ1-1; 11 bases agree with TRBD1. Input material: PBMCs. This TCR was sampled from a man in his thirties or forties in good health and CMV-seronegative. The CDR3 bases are TGTGCCAGCAGCGATCCGGGACAGGGGGTAGCGTTTGCTTGGTCTGAAGCTTTCTTT. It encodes CASSDPGQGVAFAWSEAFF.